This T cell receptor beta chain comes out of a study of T cells after yellow fever vaccination. Study summary: Preparation used SMART-Seq v4 Ultra Low Input for the low-cell-number fractions.

5'RACE template switching added a universal primer site and UMIs to TCR cDNA. TCRdb reprocessed the 5' RACE reads with MiXCR, giving one entry per CDR3 protein. The table shows 450,000 to 550,000 distinct CDR3 sequences, with 21% occurring only once. The CDR3 extends over 16 amino acids. Trimming removed 3 bases from V and 2 bases from J; junction bases left unmatched: 7. Germline CDR1 reads SGDLS; CDR2 reads YYNGEE. Study results and caveats: After the booster, 96% of CD4 and about nine tenths of CD8 primary-response clones were re-detected. Overall, a small share of clonotypes was seen in both CD4 and CD8 compartments.

This clonotype was counted between two and nine times. Its matching antigen is unknown. The sequence was obtained from a man in his late teens or twenties who received the YFV17D yellow fever vaccine. V gene TRBV9 combines with J gene TRBJ2-5; TRBD1 matches at 10 bases. The sequences come from PBMCs, collected around 3 weeks after the first yellow fever vaccination. The CDR3 region has the DNA TGTGCCAGCAGCGCCACCCCGGGACAGGGGCAAGAGACCCAGTACTTC. This translates into CASSATPGQGQETQYF.